This is a list of T cell receptor beta chains from one sample in a study of cytomegalovirus exposure and HLA in healthy donors. Produced via immunoSEQ multiplex PCR; TCRdb's table is partial and in-frame only. The sample shows roughly 150,000 clones, 75% to 80% of them seen only once. Source material: PBMCs. The receptor set was obtained from a male donor in good health and CMV-seronegative. Each CDR3 is given with its conserved first and last residue. A D gene is named only where the DNA matches it firmly. Clone size appears in some rows only: once, few, many, or a class for an expanded clone.

V: TRBV7-2; size: -; J: TRBJ1-4; D: TRBD1; DNA: TGTGCCAGCAGCGGCCGACAGGGCGATGAAAAACTGTTTTTT; CDR3: CASSGRQGDEKLFF
V: TRBV27; size: -; J: TRBJ1-2; D: TRBD1; DNA: TGTGCCAGCAGTTTACGCTGGGACAGGGTAGGTGGCTACACCTTC; CDR3: CASSLRWDRVGGYTF
V: TRBV5-6; size: -; J: TRBJ2-1; D: TRBD2; DNA: TGTGCCAGCAGCGCCCTAGCGGGAGCTGGCTATGAGCAGTTCTTC; CDR3: CASSALAGAGYEQFF
V: TRBV27; size: -; J: TRBJ1-1; D: -; DNA: TGTGCCAGCAGTTTCTCGGGGGTTATGAACACTGAAGCTTTCTTT; CDR3: CASSFSGVMNTEAFF
V: TRBV7-8; size: few; J: TRBJ1-4; D: -; DNA: TGTGCCAGCAGCTCTAATAGGGGGGGGAATGAAAAACTGTTTTTT; CDR3: CASSSNRGGNEKLFF
V: TRBV7-3; size: -; J: TRBJ2-2; D: TRBD2; DNA: TGTGCCAGCAGCTCCCGGCCAGCGGGGGGGTCGAACACCGGGGAGCTGTTTTTT; CDR3: CASSSRPAGGSNTGELFF
V: TRBV7-2; size: few; J: TRBJ1-2; D: TRBD1; DNA: TGTGCCAGCAGCTTAGTCAGGGGGGAAGGCTACACCTTC; CDR3: CASSLVRGEGYTF
V: TRBV14; size: -; J: TRBJ1-2; D: -; DNA: TGTGCCAGCAGCCGACCAGGGGCCTATGGCTACACCTTC; CDR3: CASSRPGAYGYTF
V: TRBV6-5; size: -; J: TRBJ2-5; D: -; DNA: TGTGCCAGCAGTTACCTCCACCAAGAGACCCAGTACTTC; CDR3: CASSYLHQETQYF
V: TRBV11-3; size: -; J: TRBJ2-5; D: -; DNA: TGTGCCAGCAGCACCCGGGACACCCAAGAGACCCAGTACTTC; CDR3: CASSTRDTQETQYF
V: TRBV29-1; size: once; J: TRBJ2-1; D: -; DNA: TGCAGCGCTGCACACTACCTCTCCTACAATGAGCAGTTCTTC; CDR3: CSAAHYLSYNEQFF
V: TRBV11-2; size: -; J: TRBJ1-1; D: -; DNA: TGTGCCAGCAGCTTAGGGGGCTCGGCTGAAGCTTTCTTT; CDR3: CASSLGGSAEAFF
V: TRBV7-2; size: once; J: TRBJ2-5; D: -; DNA: TGTGCCAGCAGCTTCAGGGCGGTGGAGACCCAGTACTTC; CDR3: CASSFRAVETQYF
V: TRBV5-5; size: -; J: TRBJ2-5; D: TRBD1; DNA: TGTGCCAGCAGCTCCCGTGGACAGGGGAGGGAGACCCAGTACTTC; CDR3: CASSSRGQGRETQYF
V: TRBV2; size: -; J: TRBJ1-2; D: -; DNA: TGTGCCAGCAGTGAACGCGGCCTAATCTATGGCTACACCTTC; CDR3: CASSERGLIYGYTF
V: TRBV9; size: -; J: TRBJ1-6; D: -; DNA: TGTGCCAGCAGCCCAAGCGGCCTCTCCTATAATTCACCCCTCCACTTT; CDR3: CASSPSGLSYNSPLHF
V: TRBV5-1; size: -; J: TRBJ2-3; D: -; DNA: TGCGCCAGCAGCTTTGGAAGCGGTTGGGATACGCAGTATTTT; CDR3: CASSFGSGWDTQYF
V: TRBV6-1; size: -; J: TRBJ1-1; D: -; DNA: TGTGCCAGCAGTGAAGTTTCAGGCTACACTGAAGCTTTCTTT; CDR3: CASSEVSGYTEAFF
V: TRBV7-9; size: few; J: TRBJ2-1; D: TRBD2; DNA: TGTGCCAGCAGCCCACTAGGGCTAGCGGTCTACAATGAGCAGTTCTTC; CDR3: CASSPLGLAVYNEQFF
V: TRBV25-1; size: -; J: TRBJ2-1; D: TRBD2; DNA: TGTGCCAGCAGTGACCAGAGATTAGCGGGAGTGAATGAGCAGTTCTTC; CDR3: CASSDQRLAGVNEQFF
V: TRBV6-6; size: -; J: TRBJ1-1; D: -; DNA: TGTGCCAGCAGTTACTCTCCGGTAACTGAAGCTTTCTTT; CDR3: CASSYSPVTEAFF
V: TRBV30; size: -; J: TRBJ1-2; D: TRBD1; DNA: TGTGCCTGGAAGGGGGCTCAAAACTATGGCTACACCTTC; CDR3: CAWKGAQNYGYTF
V: TRBV29-1; size: few; J: TRBJ2-5; D: TRBD2; DNA: TGCAGCGTTGAAGTCGGGACTAGCGGGAGTAAAGAGACCCAGTACTTC; CDR3: CSVEVGTSGSKETQYF
V: TRBV14; size: few; J: TRBJ1-3; D: -; DNA: TGTGCCAGCAGCCTCTCCGGTGAAGCCGAGCCAAATGGAAACACCATATATTTT; CDR3: CASSLSGEAEPNGNTIYF
V: TRBV5-1; size: -; J: TRBJ2-2; D: TRBD2; DNA: TGCGCCAGCAGCCGCGGGGGACTAGCGGGAGGGCCCACCGGGGAGCTGTTTTTT; CDR3: CASSRGGLAGGPTGELFF
V: TRBV25-1; size: -; J: TRBJ2-1; D: TRBD1; DNA: TGTGCCAGCAGAAAGACAGGGTATAGTGGTGAGCAGTTCTTC; CDR3: CASRKTGYSGEQFF